This T cell receptor beta chain was found in a study of cytomegalovirus exposure and HLA in healthy donors (TCRdb year 2017). In terms of the full investigation: In an earlier analysis of roughly 590 of the donors, 250 to 350 Gb of sequence data and approximately 120 million unique TCR beta sequences from 150 million to 200 million T cells were reported. An early release covering approximately 600 HLA-typed donors comprised 300 to 350 gigabases of sequencing data and some 79 million unique TCR sequences. Of the 300 to 500 genotyped donors, 65% to 90% were placed in the genetic ancestry cluster associated with self-reported Caucasian donors. The study was designed to test whether signatures of past pathogen exposure could be identified by cataloging public T cell receptors. Using immunosequencing, the study profiled T cell repertoires from 500 to 800 subjects and related those repertoires to cytomegalovirus serostatus. A separate validation cohort of 90 to 150 different subjects was used in addition to the 666-subject first cohort. To predict cytomegalovirus infection status, the study combined high-throughput TCR immunosequencing, statistical association of individual TCRs with disease status, and machine learning. To study patterns of TCR occurrence, a later analysis re-analyzed previously published TCR beta repertoires from 600 to 750 donors and added high-resolution HLA genotyping. Rather than using new phenotypic data, the later analysis identified candidate immune exposures from TCR beta sequences and from how often those sequences occurred across donors. In an earlier analysis of 500 to 650 of the donors, high-throughput TCR beta sequencing was used to judge whether each TCR beta V gene segment behaved as functional or pseudogenic. Alongside the repertoire data, information on donor age, sex, ethnicity and CMV serostatus was compiled. In a later genetic analysis, genome-wide SNP genotypes for 398 of the 666 donors were used, and that subset was treated as a discovery cohort. Every discovery cohort repertoire had been produced on one sequencing platform. Class I and class II HLA loci were covered by the typing at four-digit resolution. Typing coverage differed by locus: A, B, C, DRB1 and DQB1 were typed in roughly 620-630 donors, DQA1 in about 510, DPA1 in 600 to 610, and DPB1 in just under 490. Five DR-DQ haplotypes were treated as single units for association and clustering because of strong linkage in the cohort. Across approximately 400 genotyped donors of the cohort, an average of about 240,000 unique TCR beta nucleotide sequences per donor were sequenced, and 15% to 20% of those sequences were non-productive. What the research found in general, with its limitations: Because counts were too low, 15 to 20 rarely observed V segments, including chromosome 9 orphons, were excluded from the earlier analysis of about 500 of the donors. A later analysis found that HLA-associated TCR beta chains were more clonally expanded and had lower generation probabilities than equally common non-associated chains. A later analysis reported that several top co-occurrence clusters appeared linked to parvovirus B19, influenza, CMV and Epstein-Barr virus. Because some donors lacked HLA typing at each locus, the association tests relied only on the typed subset. At a false discovery rate of 0.05, a later analysis linked 15,000 to 20,000 TCR beta sequences to specific HLA alleles. Most CMV-associated TCR beta chains appeared to be HLA-restricted in a later analysis, and the HLA associations seemed to be driven largely by CMV exposure. In the study, some 160 TCR beta chains were listed as associated with cytomegalovirus. Three of the identified cytomegalovirus-associated TCR beta chains were confirmed in vitro to be specific for cytomegalovirus antigens. An association between a missense DCLRE1C variant and V-gene and J-gene trimming of TCR beta chains was found in a later genetic analysis and replicated in an independent cohort. The authors suggested that the approach could potentially be generalized to other disease states and immunological phenotypes. A cluster of highly shared sequence variants was judged likely to represent a technical artifact of the sequencing pipeline. When HLA alleles, especially DR and DQ, strongly co-occurred, attributing TCR associations to individual alleles was difficult. Sequencing depth was assumed to be roughly uniform across donors in the presence/absence analyses, though that assumption may not hold. The only immune exposure information available for the cohort was CMV serostatus. In a later analysis, the rate of TCR association differed among HLA loci, with DRB1 alleles having the most associated TCRs and HLA-C alleles having the fewest. Most TCR sequences were observed very rarely across donors, whereas some public TCRs were present in many individuals. In an earlier analysis of about 540 of the donors, most TCR beta V segments were observed in productive rearrangements about 87% or about 30% of the time, broadly matching IMGT annotations. Some IMGT-functional V segments, including TRBV6-2 and TRBV6-3, could not be told apart with the 87-base-pair reads, so those segments were excluded. Linkage disequilibrium might explain the correlated functional status among segregating V segments, but an unknown experimental factor could not be excluded. In a later genetic analysis, fewer N-insertions in productive TCRs were reported among donors in an Asian-associated ancestry cluster than the approximately 670-donor mean. Cytomegalovirus status was reported to be diagnosed by the classifier with high specificity and sensitivity in both the original and validation cohorts. This cohort had only TCR beta chains sequenced, and the lack of alpha or paired-chain data limited which features could be detected. A further reported finding was that TCR beta sequences accurately predicted the HLA-A and HLA-B alleles for most subjects in the first cohort.

Germline trimming: 2 bases from V, 10 bases from J; junction bases outside gene matches: 4. The CDR3 holds 13 amino acids from the cysteine to the phenylalanine. Only the CDR3 region is kept as DNA, spanning 39 bases read in frame from base 1. Sequences MDHEN (CDR1) and SYDVKM (CDR2) are obtained from the germline V gene. Only a few counts were recorded for this clone. The target of this receptor is not known. No base-level quality is on record; no much larger clone is a single base apart. The library was built by means of the immunoSEQ multiplex PCR assay. For the multiplex PCR, a mixture combining 60 forward primers for TCR Vbeta segments and 13 reverse primers for TCR Jbeta segments was used. The CDR3 region of rearranged TCR beta genes was amplified from genomic DNA by a multiplex PCR assay. Amplified TCR beta libraries were sequenced as 87-base-pair reads on the Illumina HiSeq System. For the original study's pipeline: A later analysis counted approximately 76 million unique TCR beta chains across the 690 or so repertoires, and 10 million to 12 million of these chains were shared by at least two donors. A nearest-neighbor algorithm error-corrected the raw reads and collapsed the reads into unique sequences, merging closely related sequences to remove PCR and sequencing errors. CDR3 sequences were aligned to IMGT reference sequences to assign V, D and J gene segments. For a sequence to be retained, a match of at least six nucleotides to both a V gene segment and a J gene segment was required. Rearrangements were called productive when the CDR3 lacked stop codons and stayed in frame with V and J; all others were non-productive. CDR3 was defined according to IMGT convention as the region running from the second conserved V-encoded cysteine to the conserved J-encoded phenylalanine. Sequences without an unambiguous match to a single V gene segment were excluded from the earlier analysis of about 600 of the donors. An earlier analysis of a few hundred of the donors called V segments functional above 56.7% productive rearrangements and segregating when the between-donor standard deviation exceeded 5%. A statistical classification framework was built for diagnosing cytomegalovirus status from the catalog of TCR beta chain sequences. A later analysis assigned V and J genes by comparing TCR nucleotide sequences with IMGT/GENE-DB human TR gene sequences. Using the TCRdist pipeline, a later analysis assigned CDR3 sequences along with most-parsimonious VDJ recombination scenarios. In a later analysis, each TCR beta chain was defined by its CDR3 amino acid sequence together with its V-gene family, and reads lacking a unique V-gene family were excluded. A later analysis removed 500 to 600 highly shared, low-generation-probability nucleotide sequences to deal with suspected cross-contamination and a sequencing artifact. In a later analysis, a clonal expansion index for each public chain was calculated from normalized within-repertoire ranks of inferred template counts. In a later analysis, generation probabilities were computed with a VDJ recombination model fitted to out-of-frame rearrangements, and the resulting probabilities were checked against IGoR. In a later analysis, hypergeometric tests were used to score TCR-TCR, TCR-HLA and TCR-CMV co-occurrence, with a repertoire-size bias correction applied to TCR pairs. To estimate false discovery rates, a later analysis permuted the HLA or CMV assignments 20 times. A later analysis grouped co-occurring TCRs with DBSCAN, adding TCRdist sequence similarity when clustering within HLA-allele-positive subsets. Repertoires with fewer than 30,000 or more than 120,000 public chains were left out of co-occurrence clustering, as were five repertoires with anomalous nucleotide sharing. TCRdb re-hosts the immuneACCESS table, in-frame sequences only. Its copies lack some clones; in the studies checked, an unresolved V gene accounts for under half of them, and the cause for the rest is not known. V, J and clone size are those of that table, while D and trimming were read from the DNA. The sample table shows under 200,000 clones, and 68% are seen once. The top ten clones comprise less than 3.5% of the sample.

The cohort comprised approximately 700 healthy bone marrow donors. At the time of sampling, every cohort member was nominally healthy, though immune exposures that went unrecorded were likely present. The donor tested CMV seropositive and was one of the 289 seropositive cohort members. A peripheral blood sample was provided by each donor, and peripheral blood mononuclear cells were used for TCR beta sequencing. Genomic DNA was extracted from the blood cell samples with the Qiagen DNeasy Blood Extraction Kit. The chain joins TRBV28 to TRBJ1-1, with 10 middle bases fitting TRBD1. The TCR comes from a woman aged 40 to 49 in good health and CMV-seropositive. The specimen sequenced was PBMCs. The base sequence is TGTGCCAGCAGTTTAAGACAGGGGGCTTCAGCTTTCTTT. It specifies CASSLRQGASAFF.